This TCR beta chain was captured by sequencing in a study of cytomegalovirus exposure and HLA in healthy donors. The wider study: A data release that came early held approximately 85 million unique TCRs from HLA-typed donors. Among the roughly 400 genotyped donors, just over 80% were placed in the Caucasian-associated ancestry cluster. Findings and caveats of the study: The sole available immune exposure information was CMV serostatus.

The study sampled nominally healthy donors, though unrecorded immune exposures were likely. CDR1 is MNHEY and CDR2 is SVGAGI in the germline V gene. With 0 bases clipped from V and 2 bases from J, the junction kept 4 bases outside the gene matches. This CDR3 has 15 residues. It was with 60 Vbeta and 13 Jbeta primers that the PCR ran. Some clones are missing from TCRdb's copy, which holds only in-frame ones; the method was immunoSEQ multiplex PCR. The sample yields 60,000 to 75,000 clones, around 74% seen once. As for this clone: Antigen specificity is unknown.

This TCR was recovered from a young woman in good health and CMV-seropositive. The genes are TRBV6-5 and TRBJ2-7; 7 bases line up with TRBD2. The sequencing sample was made of PBMCs. CDR3 in amino acids: CASSYSSTSAYEQYF. The DNA for the CDR3 is TGTGCCAGCAGTTACTCGAGTACTAGCGCCTACGAGCAGTACTTC.